This T cell receptor (beta chain) came from a study of glioma-infiltrating T cells after dendritic cell vaccination. Looking at the study overall: Autologous tumor lysate-pulsed dendritic cell vaccination was given between about 2003 and 2013. Dendritic cells derived from monocytes and pulsed with autologous tumor lysate formed the vaccine.

Trimming stripped 0 bases from V and 1 base from J, with 12 bases between. Per the germline V gene, CDR1 is SQVTM and CDR2 is ANQGSEA. The CDR3 contains 15 residues. Primers: 60 V beta forward and 13 J beta reverse. Only in-frame clones appear in the TCRdb table, and some are missing; sequencing was by immunoSEQ multiplex PCR. The sample yields 85,000 to 95,000 clones, 65% to 90% seen once. None of the glioblastoma patients had an isocitrate dehydrogenase mutation. The origin of this receptor is a human donor with glioblastoma. The chain combines TRBV29-1 with TRBJ2-5; D might be TRBD1 (5 bases). This sample comprised blood, obtained before dendritic cell vaccination. CDR3 sequence: CSVEDYPGFQETQYF. CDR3 in DNA: TGCAGCGTTGAAGATTACCCAGGGTTCCAAGAGACCCAGTACTTC. Based on the CDR3 plus reference TRBV29-1 and TRBJ2-5, the full variable domain is SAVISQKPSRDICQRGTSLTIQCQVDSQVTMMFWYRQQPGQSLTLIATANQGSEATYESGFVIDKFPISRPNLTFSTLTVSNMSPEDSSIYLCSVEDYPGFQETQYFGPGTRLLVL.